The source of this T cell receptor (beta chain) is a study of cytomegalovirus exposure and HLA in healthy donors. Clones were read by immunoSEQ multiplex PCR, and TCRdb kept only the in-frame ones, dropping some. The sample consists of 200,000 to 300,000 clones, 80% to 95% of them appearing once. Germline CDR1 is MDHEN and CDR2 is SYDVKM. The V end was cut by 5 bases, the J end by 4 bases, with 6 bases between. This CDR3 has 12 residues. This chain connects TRBV28 to TRBJ2-1; D is ambiguous. This receptor was identified in a woman aged 25 to 39 in good health and CMV-seronegative. Material: PBMCs. The CDR3 region has the DNA TGTGCCAGCAGTACCCCTTACAATGAGCAGTTCTTC. Its protein product is CASSTPYNEQFF.